One sample yielded the 24 T cell receptor beta chains listed below, sequenced in a study of T cells after posttransplantation cyclophosphamide. Cells defined as naive were viable CD3+CD4+ or CD3+CD8+ and CCR7+CD45RA+CD45RO-CD95-CD27+CD28+. Only in-frame clones appear in the TCRdb table, and some are missing; sequencing was by immunoSEQ multiplex PCR. This table holds 31,000 or so clones, 90% to 95% found once. The sequenced sample consisted of naive CD4+ T cells sorted from PBMCs. Receptor source: a woman between 55 and 75 years old in good health, CMV-negative, and a related stem cell transplant donor.

This sequence joins TRBV7-8 and TRBJ1-6; D is possibly TRBD1 (5 bases). The CDR3 totals 16 residues. The V gene's germline CDR1 is SGHVS and CDR2 FQNEAQ. Between the trimmed V and J ends, which lost 5 bases and 7 bases, there was a span of 18 bases. CDR3 sequence reads: CASSLGQGQGNSPLHF. CDR3 nucleotide sequence: TGTGCCAGCAGCCTAGGGCAAGGGCAGGGCAATTCACCCCTCCACTTT.

The chain joins TRBV7-7 to TRBJ2-2; D call uncertain. The ends were cut back, 6 bases at V and 2 bases at J, with 4 bases in the middle. The CDR3 sequence is 12 residues long. Germline V gene sequence: CDR1 SSHAT, CDR2 FNYEAQ (reference sequence). Here the CDR3 DNA reads TGTGCCAGCAGTTCTAACACCGGGGAGCTGTTTTTT. This gives the protein CASSSNTGELFF.

This clone has just one count. V is TRBV6-5 and J is TRBJ2-7, with a tentative D call TRBD1 (6 bases). The V gene lost 0 bases and the J gene lost 7 bases, with 13 bases spanning the gap. This CDR3 region has 14 residues. CDR1 is MNHEY, CDR2 SVGAGI, per germline. The chain's CDR3 is CASSYSTGRVEQYF. The CDR3 DNA reads as TGTGCCAGCAGTTACTCGACAGGTCGGGTAGAGCAGTACTTC.

This clone was seen a single time. The rearrangement joins TRBV5-1 to TRBJ2-2; a weak D match, TRBD2 (7 bases). Germline V gene data show CDR1 as SGHRS and CDR2 as YFSETQ. This CDR3 spans 16 amino acids. V lost 7 bases, J lost 6 bases, and 22 bases lay in between. The CDR3 nucleotides read TGCGCCAGCGCTGATCGGGGGGCGCCAATCGCCGGGGAGCTGTTTTTT. It codes for CASADRGAPIAGELFF.

This chain links TRBV28 with TRBJ1-2; 9 nucleotides match TRBD1. The CDR3 extends over 12 amino acids. Per germline, CDR1 MDHEN and CDR2 SYDVKM. V dropped 10 bases and J dropped 8; count of bases not matched to a gene: 8. The CDR3 reads CATLHRGRGYTF. DNA of the CDR3: TGTGCCACCCTTCACAGGGGGCGGGGCTACACCTTC.

The V call is TRBV7-2, the J call TRBJ2-2; D not resolved. CDR1 is SGHTA and CDR2 is FQGNSA in the germline V gene. This CDR3 comprises 14 residues. V lost 7 bases and J 4 bases, leaving 13 bases between the germline ends. This CDR3 reads CASNYNGATGELFF. The CDR3 DNA is TGTGCCAGCAACTATAACGGAGCCACCGGGGAGCTGTTTTTT.

CDR3 bases: TGTGCCAGCACGTCAAGGGGTTCCTACGAGCAGTACTTC. Translated, it gives CASTSRGSYEQYF. The V and J genes are TRBV6-5 and TRBJ2-7; D may be TRBD1 (5 bases). The CDR3 runs to 13 residues. Trimming took 7 bases from V and 1 from J, leaving 11 bases between them. Germline CDR1 MNHEY, CDR2 SVGAGI.

This clone came up a few times. The chain couples TRBV2 to TRBJ1-1; tentatively, D is TRBD1 (5 bases). V was trimmed by 4 bases and J by 7 bases, leaving 10 bases between them. CDR1 and CDR2 (germline): SNHLY, FYNNEI. The CDR3 sequence is 12 residues long. The CDR3 region has the DNA TGTGCCAGCAGTGTCCGACAGCTTGAAGCTTTCTTT. It is translated as CASSVRQLEAFF. Drawing the rest from reference TRBV2 and TRBJ1-1, the complete variable domain is EPEVTQTPSHQVTQMGQEVILRCVPISNHLYFYWYRQILGQKVEFLVSFYNNEISEKSEIFDDQFSVERPDGSNFTLKIRSTKLEDSAMYFCASSVRQLEAFFGQGTRLTVV.

Only one count was recorded for this clone. The chain recombines TRBV14 with TRBJ2-1, with D possibly being TRBD2 (6 bases). Trimming stripped 5 bases from V and 0 bases from J, with 14 bases between. Germline V lookup: CDR1 SGHDN, CDR2 FVKESK. This CDR3 has 16 residues. CDR3 loop: CASSSWDFRSYNEQFF. In DNA form, the CDR3 reads TGTGCCAGCAGCTCCTGGGACTTTCGCTCCTACAATGAGCAGTTCTTC.

The chain recombines TRBV5-1 with TRBJ2-2; 9 bases align to TRBD1. The CDR3 runs 15 residues. The V and J ends lost 4 bases and 7 bases, in that order; junction bases with no gene match: 8. Germline values: CDR1 SGHRS, CDR2 YFSETQ. In DNA form, the CDR3 reads TGCGCCAGCAGCCTCACAGGGGGCGCGAACGGGGAGCTGTTTTTT. This codes for CASSLTGGANGELFF.

This chain uses TRBV28 with TRBJ1-2, with 8 bases lining up with TRBD1. Looked up from germline, CDR1 is MDHEN and CDR2 is SYDVKM. The trim removed 3 bases at V and 5 bases at J, leaving 11 bases unmatched. The CDR3 is made up of 16 amino acids. CDR3 loop: CASSLGVTGGAYGYTF. As DNA, the CDR3 is TGTGCCAGCAGTTTGGGGGTAACAGGGGGTGCGTATGGCTACACCTTC.

The DNA for the CDR3 is TGCGCCAGCAGCTTGACAGGGGATCCGTACAATGAGCAGTTCTTC. This encodes CASSLTGDPYNEQFF. The chain combines TRBV5-1 with TRBJ2-1, with 7 bases fitting TRBD1. J gave up 4 bases and V 1 base, and 5 bases lay outside the gene matches. The CDR3 contains 15 residues. CDR1 and CDR2 from the germline V gene are SGHRS and YFSETQ.

J is TRBJ2-2 and V is TRBV6-5; D may be TRBD2 (5 bases). The CDR3 loop spans 13 amino acids. With 7 bases removed from V and 5 bases from J, the gap between germline ends came to 11 bases. Germline V gene lookup returns CDR1 MNHEY and CDR2 SVGAGI. The CDR3 here is CASNDYSTGELFF. The CDR3 DNA is TGTGCCAGCAACGACTATTCTACCGGGGAGCTGTTTTTT.

The chain employs TRBV7-9 and TRBJ2-3; tentative D call: TRBD1 (5 bases). Germline V gene lookup returns CDR1 SEHNR and CDR2 FQNEAQ (reference sequence). This CDR3 has 15 amino acids. The V and J ends lost 6 bases and 1 base respectively, with 14 bases between them. Here the CDR3 reads CASSPGPTGTDTQYF. The CDR3 bases are TGTGCCAGCAGTCCTGGGCCGACAGGCACAGATACGCAGTATTTT.

The chain employs TRBV5-6 and TRBJ2-3; perhaps TRBD1 as D (5 bases). The last part of the DNA fits TRBJ1-5 better; the J call may be wrong. Germline V gives CDR1 SGHDT, CDR2 YYEEEE. The CDR3 runs 17 residues. Here the CDR3 DNA reads TGTGCCAGCAGCTTCAGGGCTAGCGGCACTCGCACAGATACGCAGCATTTT. It is translated as CASSFRASGTRTDTQHF.

J is TRBJ1-6 and V is TRBV7-3; D not resolved. The V and J ends lost 2 bases and 9 bases respectively, with 11 bases between them. There are 14 residues in the CDR3. Germline lookup yields CDR1 SGHTA and CDR2 FQGTGA. In DNA form, the CDR3 reads TGTGCCAGCAGCTTAGGGCCTAGCGGTTCACCCCTCCACTTT. Its translation is CASSLGPSGSPLHF.

The chain uses TRBV11-2 and TRBJ2-1; perhaps TRBD2 as D (5 bases). V dropped 4 bases and J dropped 7 bases, with 14 bases sitting between them. This CDR3 contains 14 residues. Germline V gene data show CDR1 as SGHAT and CDR2 as FQNNGV. CDR3 sequence reads: CASSSLWGVNEQFF. As DNA, the CDR3 is TGTGCCAGCAGCTCCCTTTGGGGAGTTAATGAGCAGTTCTTC.

The chain employs TRBV19 and TRBJ1-5; 11 bases agree with TRBD1. V gave up 7 bases and J gave up 0 bases; unmatched junction bases: 8. The CDR3 covers 17 residues. Germline CDR1 LNHDA, CDR2 SQIVND (reference sequence). The CDR3 coding sequence is TGTGCCAGTATCGCGGACAGGGGGCTGTATAGCAATCAGCCCCAGCATTTT. It codes for CASIADRGLYSNQPQHF.

As to this clone: The identical CDR3 is also encoded by other nucleotide sequences in the sample. The V and J genes are TRBV18 and TRBJ1-1; D possibly corresponds to TRBD1 (5 bases). The V gene's germline CDR1 is KGHSH and CDR2 LQKENI. The CDR3 consists of 13 residues. The V end lost 1 base, the J end lost 4 bases, and 7 bases lay between the germline ends. The CDR3: CASSPQGFTEAFF. Here the CDR3 DNA reads TGTGCCAGCTCACCACAGGGGTTCACTGAAGCTTTCTTT. Variable domain in full (rest from reference TRBV18 and TRBJ1-1): NAGVMQNPRHLVRRRGQEARLRCSPMKGHSHVYWYRQLPEEGLKFMVYLQKENIIDESGMPKERFSAEFPKEGPSILRIQQVVRGDSAAYFCASSPQGFTEAFFGQGTRLTVV.

The genes are TRBV7-9 and TRBJ2-7; a weak D match, TRBD1 (5 bases). V lost 3 bases and J 2 bases, leaving 11 bases between the germline ends. Looked up from germline, CDR1 is SEHNR and CDR2 is FQNEAQ (reference sequence). The CDR3 length is 14 residues. CDR3 residues: CASSLGRSTYEQYF. The CDR3 coding sequence is TGTGCCAGCAGCTTGGGGCGGTCCACCTACGAGCAGTACTTC.

This clone was counted once. The rearrangement uses TRBV7-9 and TRBJ1-2; unclear D gene. The CDR3 loop spans 12 amino acids. CDR1 and CDR2 (germline): SEHNR, FQNEAQ (reference sequence). V lost 5 bases to trimming and J lost 3 bases, with 7 bases between them. The CDR3 is CASSRTDYGYTF. CDR3 nucleotides: TGTGCCAGCAGCCGTACAGACTATGGCTACACCTTC.

The chain couples TRBV30 to TRBJ1-2, with D unclear. Trimming took off 2 bases at V and 4 bases at J, with 11 bases between the two ends. The CDR3 sequence is 13 residues long. From germline, CDR1 is GTSNPN and CDR2 SVGIG (reference sequence). The CDR3 region is CAWSYTPSYGYTF. CDR3 sequence (DNA): TGTGCCTGGAGTTATACCCCTAGCTATGGCTACACCTTC.

The rearrangement uses TRBV29-1 and TRBJ2-1; D possibly corresponds to TRBD1 (6 bases). Germline CDR1 SQVTM, CDR2 ANQGSEA. There are 13 residues in the CDR3. V lost 4 bases, J lost 9 bases, and 16 bases lay in between. The CDR3 is CSVVRDTYGEQFF. The CDR3 nucleotides read TGCAGCGTTGTCAGGGACACGTACGGTGAGCAGTTCTTC.

This chain links TRBV5-1 with TRBJ2-5; D is perhaps TRBD1 (6 bases). V was cut by 2 bases and J by 2 bases, with 7 bases left in between. This CDR3 region has 13 residues. Germline V gives CDR1 SGHRS, CDR2 YFSETQ. The CDR3 sequence: CASSLGQQETQYF. The CDR3 DNA sequence: TGCGCCAGCAGCTTAGGACAGCAAGAGACCCAGTACTTC.